This TCR beta chain derives from a study of cytomegalovirus exposure and HLA in healthy donors. Study findings and constraints: CMV antigen specificity was confirmed in vitro for a few CMV-associated chains. Cytomegalovirus association was assigned to about 150 TCR beta chains.

The CDR3 totals 15 residues. V lost 0 bases and J 1 base, leaving 10 bases between the germline ends. Per the germline V gene, CDR1 is SGHRS and CDR2 is YFSETQ. As regards this clone: Its target is unknown.

In the PCR, 60 Vbeta and 13 Jbeta primers were used. Clones were sequenced by immunoSEQ multiplex PCR, and TCRdb holds only the in-frame ones, with some missing. The sample includes 100,000 to 150,000 clones, about 15% of them seen just once. The receptor was isolated from a female donor in good health and CMV-seropositive. The chain links TRBV5-1 to TRBJ1-1; unclear D gene. The source material was PBMCs. The CDR3 sequence: CASSLVGGKNTEAFF. The CDR3 region has the DNA TGCGCCAGCAGCTTGGTTGGAGGGAAGAACACTGAAGCTTTCTTT.